A selection of T cell receptor beta chains follows, all from one sample in a study of CD8 T cells in Susac syndrome. One entry per CDR3 protein, called by TCRdb with MiXCR from the immunoSEQ multiplex PCR reads. Of about 180,000 distinct CDR3 sequences listed, about 95% were seen once; the top ten hold 0.099%. Sequences were obtained from CD4+ T cells from PBMCs. These receptors came from a human donor with Susac syndrome. CDR3s include the opening cysteine and the closing phenylalanine or tryptophan. A D gene is named only where the DNA matches it firmly. Where a row states a size, it is once, few, many or the class of an expanded clone; other rows omit it.

CDR3 protein: CASSLEGAGVYGYTF
CDR3 DNA: TGTGCCAGCAGCTTGGAGGGGGCGGGGGTCTATGGCTACACCTTC
V gene: TRBV5-6
D gene: TRBD1
clone size: NA
J gene: TRBJ1-2

CDR3 protein: CAWSWSGIQETQYF
CDR3 DNA: TGTGCCTGGAGTTGGTCCGGGATCCAAGAGACCCAGTACTTC
V gene: TRBV30
D gene: NA
clone size: once
J gene: TRBJ2-5

CDR3 protein: CASSKRLAAHTDTQYF
CDR3 DNA: TGTGCCAGCAGTAAAAGACTAGCGGCCCATACAGATACGCAGTATTTT
V gene: TRBV6-1
D gene: TRBD2
clone size: NA
J gene: TRBJ2-3

CDR3 protein: CASSPGQSQRGYTF
CDR3 DNA: TGTGCCAGCAGTCCTGGACAGTCGCAAAGAGGCTACACCTTC
V gene: TRBV12-3/TRBV12-4
D gene: NA
clone size: NA
J gene: TRBJ1-2

CDR3 protein: CASSLDLGEGVGTEAFF
CDR3 DNA: TGTGCCAGCAGCTTAGATCTGGGGGAGGGTGTGGGCACTGAAGCTTTCTTT
V gene: TRBV11-2
D gene: NA
clone size: NA
J gene: TRBJ1-1

CDR3 protein: CAWSVGSPYNTEAFF
CDR3 DNA: TGTGCCTGGAGTGTGGGCAGTCCGTACAACACTGAAGCTTTCTTT
V gene: TRBV30
D gene: NA
clone size: NA
J gene: TRBJ1-1

CDR3 protein: CASRSTGENSPLHF
CDR3 DNA: TGTGCCAGCAGGTCGACAGGGGAGAATTCACCCCTCCACTTT
V gene: TRBV7-9
D gene: TRBD1
clone size: NA
J gene: TRBJ1-6

CDR3 protein: CASSQPLAGGLKNIQYF
CDR3 DNA: TGCGCCAGCAGCCAACCCCTAGCGGGAGGCCTCAAAAACATTCAGTACTTC
V gene: TRBV4-1
D gene: TRBD2
clone size: NA
J gene: TRBJ2-4

CDR3 protein: CATSDPGASFREQFF
CDR3 DNA: TGTGCCACCAGTGATCCTGGGGCTAGCTTCAGGGAGCAGTTCTTC
V gene: TRBV24-1
D gene: NA
clone size: NA
J gene: TRBJ2-1

CDR3 protein: CASSQATSTNEKLFF
CDR3 DNA: TGCGCCAGCAGCCAAGCGACTTCAACTAATGAAAAACTGTTTTTT
V gene: TRBV4-3
D gene: NA
clone size: NA
J gene: TRBJ1-4

CDR3 protein: CASSPGGTYGYTF
CDR3 DNA: TGTGCCAGCAGCCCTGGTGGGACCTATGGCTACACCTTC
V gene: TRBV7-9
D gene: NA
clone size: few
J gene: TRBJ1-2

CDR3 protein: CASSLIGRSNEQFF
CDR3 DNA: TGTGCCAGCAGCTTAATAGGACGGTCTAATGAGCAGTTCTTC
V gene: TRBV5-4
D gene: NA
clone size: NA
J gene: TRBJ2-1